This T cell receptor beta chain was found in a study of blood T cell repertoires in COVID-19 (dated by TCRdb to the early 2020s). General notes on the study: Collaborator samples came from the United States, Italy and Spain and covered acute and convalescent phases of COVID-19. The material from the prospective study consisted of cDNA or gDNA derived from T cells, B-cell-depleted T cells, or PBMCs. The dataset comprised deeply sampled blood TCRbeta repertoires from subjects exposed to, actively infected with, or recovered from COVID-19. The repertoires were made available in a free public database intended to serve as a resource for research on the immune response to SARS-CoV-2. Samples were obtained from the ongoing ImmuneRACE study (first 160 participants) and from 1,000 to 1,500 subjects provided by 6 global collaborators. Nearly every sample came with metadata listing a de-identified subject ID, COVID-19 status, age in years and sex. HLA class I and class II types, where available, came from metadata supplied by the sample provider rather than from assay-based typing. Broader findings and caveats from the paper: How much clinical and demographic metadata was included differed by source and by participant, and the metadata was provided uncurated.

A note on this clone: The antigen this receptor binds is unknown. No much larger clone exists at a distance of one base, and base qualities are not known. The same CDR3 also results from other DNA sequences found in this sample.

Whole blood was collected in K2EDTA tubes by collaborating institutions according to the institutions' own protocols. For TCRbeta analysis, collaborators shipped samples in one of three forms: frozen whole blood, isolated PBMCs, or DNA extracted from either of those sample types. The CDR3 sequence holds 12 residues, the cysteine and phenylalanine included. The only DNA kept is the CDR3, 36 bases in frame from the first base. At the junction V is shortened by 0 bases and J by 3 bases, with 3 bases in between. Sequences PRHDT (CDR1) and FYEKMQ (CDR2) are obtained from the germline V gene (reference sequence). TCRbeta CDR3 regions were amplified from genomic DNA using the immunoSEQ Assay, a bias-controlled multiplex PCR. The original methods were these. The number of nucleated cells in each sample was estimated by amplification of reference gene primers within the assay. Sequence reads were collapsed and filtered to measure the absolute abundance of every unique TCRbeta CDR3 rearrangement. Productive Simpson clonality was computed per sample as the square root of Simpson's diversity index over productive rearrangements. What TCRdb holds here is the immuneACCESS table cut down to in-frame rearrangements. Part of the clones is not present; checked against another copy, under half of the missing clones reflect an unresolved V gene, and the others are unexplained. V and J calls and clone size are copied from that table; D and trimming were computed from the DNA. This sample holds around 180,000 clones; 74% were observed only once. The leading ten clones occupy 3% of the sample.

The source material was peripheral blood. The TCR comes from a woman at least 80 years old with acute or convalescent COVID-19. Rearrangement joined TRBV13 to TRBJ2-7, with the D gene call left open. DNA sequence: TGTGCCAGCAGCTTAGGCTACTACGAGCAGTACTTC. Its translation is CASSLGYYEQYF.